One and the same sample provided the 14 T cell receptor beta chains below, sequenced in a study of T cells expressing NK-cell markers. With the 5' RACE reads reprocessed, TCRdb shows one record per CDR3 protein and no DNA. Here the sample table reports approximately 380,000 distinct CDR3 sequences. The sample consisted of blood T cells: a sorted CD56 or NKG2C T cell subset, CD4+ or CD8+ T cells, or bulk PBMC T cells (not recorded which). The receptors stem from a man aged 18-75 years in good health.

J is TRBJ2-3 and V is TRBV3-1; TCRdb's D call, TRBD1, is unchecked because there is no DNA. The CDR3 loop spans 15 amino acids. Germline V gives CDR1 LGHDT, CDR2 YNNKEL (reference sequence). CDR3 residues: CASSPPRVQTDTQYF.

The V gene is TRBV7-9, the J gene TRBJ1-4. The CDR3 covers 12 residues. Germline lookup yields CDR1 SEHNR and CDR2 FQNEAQ (reference sequence). The CDR3 loop is CASSPPNEKLFF.

This chain links TRBV9 with TRBJ1-2. In germline, CDR1 is SGDLS, CDR2 YYNGEE. The CDR3 extends over 14 amino acids. The chain's CDR3 is CASSVGTTRGGYTF.

The J gene is TRBJ2-6, the V gene TRBV28; TCRdb designates TRBD1, a call that cannot be tested without DNA. CDR3 length: 18 amino acids. Per germline, CDR1 MDHEN and CDR2 SYDVKM. The chain's CDR3 is CASIGGVGAYFGANVLTF.

The chain uses TRBV7-9 and TRBJ1-3. The CDR3 runs to 13 residues. CDR1 is SEHNR and CDR2 is FQNEAQ in the germline V gene (reference sequence). CDR3 region: CASSRSERNTIYF. Based on the CDR3 plus reference TRBV7-9 and TRBJ1-3, the full variable domain is DTGVSQNPRHKITKRGQNVTFRCDPISEHNRLYWYRQTLGQGPEFLTYFQNEAQLEKSRLLSDRFSAERPKGSFSTLEIQRTEQGDSAMYLCASSRSERNTIYFGEGSWLTVV.

The CDR3 sequence: CASSFGGAGEQYF. J is TRBJ2-7 and V is TRBV12-3 or TRBV12-4; TCRdb's D gene call, TRBD1, goes unchecked for lack of DNA. The CDR3 is 13 amino acids.

The chain links TRBV2 to TRBJ1-1. Germline V gene lookup returns CDR1 SNHLY and CDR2 FYNNEI. The CDR3 runs 13 residues. CDR3 in amino acids: CASCLHLNTEAFF.

This rearrangement joins TRBV14 to TRBJ1-2. The CDR3 loop spans 14 amino acids. The germline CDR1 and CDR2 sequences are SGHDN and FVKESK. CDR3: CASSQGLIKGRYTF.

The chain recombines TRBV5-1 with TRBJ2-2; there is no DNA to check the TCRdb D call of TRBD1. The CDR3 is 15 residues long. CDR1 is SGHRS and CDR2 is YFSETQ in the germline V gene. CDR3 loop: CASSLAGTGTGELFF. Supplemented by reference TRBV5-1 and TRBJ2-2, the full variable domain reads KAGVTQTPRYLIKTRGQQVTLSCSPISGHRSVSWYQQTPGQGLQFLFEYFSETQRNKGNFPGRFSGRQFSNSRSEMNVSTLELGDSALYLCASSLAGTGTGELFFGEGSRLTVL.

V and J are TRBV27 and TRBJ1-6; the TCRdb D gene call, TRBD1, has no DNA to confirm it. CDR1 MNHEY and CDR2 SMNVEV come from the germline V gene (reference sequence). The CDR3 totals 17 residues. The CDR3 here is CASSSRGEGASNSPLHF.

V gene TRBV6-6 combines with J gene TRBJ2-3; TCRdb gives TRBD2 as the D gene, but with no DNA this cannot be confirmed. The CDR3 totals 16 residues. Per germline, CDR1 MNHNY and CDR2 SVGAGI (reference sequence). The chain's CDR3 is CASSSGRGDRTDTQYF.

The V and J genes are TRBV7-8 and TRBJ2-3; TCRdb indicates TRBD1, and absent DNA this call remains unverified. The CDR3 is made up of 17 amino acids. Germline V CDR1 and CDR2: SGHVS, FQNEAQ. The CDR3: CASSHRDRSSSTDTQYF.

This rearrangement joins TRBV25-1 to TRBJ2-1; TCRdb returns TRBD1, unconfirmable since there is no DNA. In germline, CDR1 is MGHDK, CDR2 SYGVNS. This CDR3 spans 15 amino acids. The CDR3 spells CASSFQGGGLNEQFF. Full variable domain (outside the CDR3, taken from reference TRBV25-1 and TRBJ2-1): EADIYQTPRYLVIGTGKKITLECSQTMGHDKMYWYQQDPGMELHLIHYSYGVNSTEKGDLSSESTVSRIRTEHFPLTLESARPSHTSQYLCASSFQGGGLNEQFFGPGTRLTVL.

The rearrangement joins TRBV7-3 to TRBJ1-3; TCRdb proposes TRBD1, but this gene call is untestable without DNA. Germline assignment: CDR1 SGHTA and CDR2 FQGTGA. The CDR3 is made up of 12 amino acids. CDR3 in amino acids: CASKAGGNTIYF. The full variable domain, in which reference TRBV7-3 and TRBJ1-3 provide the parts outside the CDR3, is GAGVSQTPSNKVTEKGKYVELRCDPISGHTALYWYRQSLGQGPEFLIYFQGTGAADDSGLPNDRFFAVRPEGSVSTLKIQRTERGDSAVYLCASKAGGNTIYFGEGSWLTVV.